This entry is about one TCR beta chain. One junction end disagrees with the germline gene, perhaps due to a read error. The authors took blood RNA from unsorted whole blood and also extracted germline DNA. This CDR3 is 14 amino acids long. This sample stems from a study of tumor-infiltrating lymphocytes in primary liver carcinoma. The researchers produced TCR beta cDNA from around 500 ng total RNA with a constant-region primer. Nested multiplex PCR, run for three rounds with slightly modified ARM-PCR, yielded TCR beta libraries. Researchers ran the first two PCR rounds for ten to eleven cycles each with TRBV1-TRBV30 forward primers and a C-beta reverse primer. Each CDR3 protein gets one entry after TCRdb re-called the multiplex PCR reads with MiXCR. The table records hundreds of thousands of distinct CDR3 sequences, 50% to 75% of them present only once.

Sequenced sample: peripheral blood. This chain connects TRBV12-3 or TRBV12-4 to TRBJ1-1; no firm D call. This TCR came from a woman in her 30s with primary liver carcinoma and hepatitis B virus infection. Written as DNA, the CDR3 is TGTGCCAGCAGTCCCCGGATGGAGAACATTGAAGCTTCCTTT. Protein: CASSPRMENIEASF.